This T cell receptor (beta chain) was identified in a study of neurological immune-mediated disorders. Germline assignment: CDR1 MNHEY and CDR2 SVGEGT. V was trimmed by 2 bases and J by 0 bases, leaving 11 bases between them. The CDR3 loop spans 15 amino acids. 5'RACE generated cDNA with 10-nucleotide random UMIs. One entry per CDR3 protein, called by TCRdb with MiXCR from the 5' RACE reads. The data show 18,000 or so distinct CDR3 sequences, approximately 11% seen once. This clonotype was detected ten times or more. This clonotype was obtained from a woman in her fifties or sixties in good health. The chain joins TRBV6-2 or TRBV6-3 to TRBJ2-7; the D call may be TRBD1 or TRBD2 (6 bases each). What was sequenced was CD8+ T cells from blood. CDR3 amino acids: CASSYIGGGSYEQYF. In DNA form, the CDR3 reads TGTGCCAGCAGTTACATAGGGGGAGGCTCCTACGAGCAGTACTTC.